The 20 T cell receptor beta chains given below trace back to one sample, sequenced in a study of blood T cells in healthy people across ages. With a J-beta primer mix and a sample-barcoded 5' primer, a second PCR ran about 7 to 11 cycles. TCRdb reprocessed the 5' RACE reads with MiXCR, giving one entry per CDR3 protein. This table holds about 650,000 distinct CDR3 sequences, about a third found once. Sequenced input: blood. These receptors were taken from an elderly woman in good health.

This clonotype was counted ten times or more. The J gene is TRBJ1-4, the V gene TRBV7-2, with D possibly TRBD1 on 5 matching bases. This CDR3 region has 15 residues. Trimming left V 5 bases short and J 4 bases short, with 14 bases between. From germline, CDR1 is SGHTA and CDR2 FQGNSA. CDR3 DNA sequence: TGTGCCAGCAGCCTCGGGGCAGGGTATAATGAAAAACTGTTTTTT. Amino acid sequence: CASSLGAGYNEKLFF. Complete variable domain (other parts from reference TRBV7-2 and TRBJ1-4): GAGVSQSPSNKVTEKGKDVELRCDPISGHTALYWYRQSLGQGLEFLIYFQGNSAPDKSGLPSDRFSAERTGGSVSTLTIQRTQQEDSAVYLCASSLGAGYNEKLFFGSGTQLSVL.

In this sample, this clonotype turned up many times. This chain connects TRBV6-6 to TRBJ1-5, with 8 nucleotides matching TRBD1. This CDR3 spans 16 amino acids. The V gene end was trimmed by 0 bases and the J gene end by 5 bases; junction bases not matched to a gene: 6. The germline V gene encodes CDR1 MNHNY and CDR2 SVGAGI (reference sequence). The chain's CDR3 is CASSYSMTGEDQPQHF. The CDR3 region has the DNA TGTGCCAGCAGTTACTCGATGACAGGGGAAGATCAGCCCCAGCATTTT.

V gene TRBV5-1 combines with J gene TRBJ2-1, with 14 bases that match TRBD2. The CDR3 is 18 residues long. From germline, CDR1 is SGHRS and CDR2 YFSETQ. V lost 4 bases, J lost 5 bases, and 11 bases stayed unmatched. The CDR3 sequence: CASSTGLAGDLFDNEQFF. CDR3 nucleotides: TGCGCCAGCAGCACGGGACTAGCGGGGGACCTCTTCGACAATGAGCAGTTCTTC.

Regarding this clonotype: A much larger clonotype is one base distant, so this may be a read error. The chain combines TRBV6-1 with TRBJ2-1; no definite D call. Germline loops: CDR1 MNHNS, CDR2 SASEGT. The CDR3 has 12 residues. This CDR3 is CTSSEAHAEQFF. The CDR3, as DNA: TGTACCAGCAGTGAGGCCCACGCGGAGCAGTTCTTC.

This clonotype occurred many times. The CDR3 reads CASNRGNYNEQFF. In nucleotides, the CDR3 is TGTGCCAGTAATCGGGGTAACTACAATGAGCAGTTCTTC. This sequence joins TRBV19 and TRBJ2-1, with TRBD2 as a possible D gene (5 bases). Trimming left V 7 bases short and J 3 bases short, with 10 bases between. This CDR3 has 13 residues. The germline V gene has CDR1 LNHDA and CDR2 SQIVND (reference sequence).

A remark on this clonotype: It may be a read error: a sequence one base away is much more abundant. This chain connects TRBV9 to TRBJ2-1; TRBD2 is a possible D gene (7 bases). Between the trimmed V and J ends, which lost 3 bases and 5 bases, there was a span of 21 bases. The CDR3 sequence is 17 residues long. Per the germline V gene, CDR1 is SGDLS and CDR2 is YYNGEE. In DNA form, the CDR3 reads TGTGCCAGCAGCGGTGACTCCGCGGGGGCCCTCCACAATGAGCAGTTCTTC. Its translation: CASSGDSAGALHNEQFF. Combining the CDR3 with reference TRBV9 and TRBJ2-1 gives the whole variable domain DSGVTQTPKHLITATGQRVTLRCSPRSGDLSVYWYQQSLDQGLQFLIQYYNGEERAKGNILERFSAQQFPDLHSELNLSSLELGDSALYFCASSGDSAGALHNEQFFGPGTRLTVL.

This clonotype has only a few counts. This chain joins TRBV3-1 and TRBJ1-1; no firm D call. The CDR3 spans 15 residues. V was shortened by 1 base and J by 4 bases, with 13 bases between the two germline ends. Germline V gives CDR1 LGHDT, CDR2 YNNKEL (reference sequence). CDR3 sequence: CASSQGHTIGTEAFF. CDR3 nucleotides: TGTGCCAGCAGCCAAGGTCATACGATTGGCACTGAAGCTTTCTTT.

This clonotype was picked up many times. Just one base apart from a much larger clone, this may be a read error. The genes are TRBV7-9 and TRBJ2-1; D might be TRBD1 (5 bases). V gave up 2 bases and J gave up 8 bases, with 13 bases separating them. The CDR3 contains 14 residues. Germline assignment: CDR1 SEHNR and CDR2 FQNEAQ (reference sequence). Here the CDR3 reads CASSLLAGCDEQFF. The CDR3 coding sequence is TGTGCCAGCAGCTTACTGGCAGGGTGTGATGAGCAGTTCTTC.

CDR3 sequence (DNA): TGTGCCTGGAGTGTAACAGAGGAAGCTTTCTTT. It encodes CAWSVTEEAFF. The V gene is TRBV30, the J gene TRBJ1-1, with D unclear. Germline loops: CDR1 GTSNPN, CDR2 SVGIG (reference sequence). Trimming pared 0 bases from V and 8 bases from J, leaving 7 bases between. This CDR3 comprises 11 residues. The full variable domain, completed using reference TRBV30 and TRBJ1-1, is SQTIHQWPATLVQPVGSPLSLECTVEGTSNPNLYWYRQAAGRGLQLLFYSVGIGQISSEVPQNLSASRPQDRQFILSSKKLLLSDSGFYLCAWSVTEEAFFGQGTRLTVV.

This clonotype appeared a few times. This chain joins TRBV9 and TRBJ2-1, with D possibly being TRBD2 (7 bases). Germline V lookup: CDR1 SGDLS, CDR2 YYNGEE. This CDR3 has 16 residues. Trimming removed 3 bases at V and 0 bases at J, with 13 bases between. For the CDR3, the DNA is TGTGCCAGCAGCGCCGGGGGGCCGAGCTCCTACAATGAGCAGTTCTTC. As protein: CASSAGGPSSYNEQFF.

This clonotype was observed many times. This rearrangement joins TRBV27 to TRBJ1-2; D is uncertain. Germline-derived CDR1 and CDR2 are MNHEY and SMNVEV (reference sequence). V lost 8 bases and J lost 2, with 12 bases in between. This CDR3 region has 13 residues. CDR3 amino acids: CASALNSNYGYTF. The CDR3 DNA follows: TGTGCCAGCGCTCTCAATTCCAACTATGGCTACACCTTC.

Regarding this clonotype: This sequence may be a read error, since a much larger clone differs from it by one base. The chain employs TRBV7-8 and TRBJ2-3; 8 nucleotides match TRBD1. V lost 5 bases and J lost 0; bases outside the gene matches: 10. CDR3 length: 17 residues. Germline CDR1 reads SGHVS; CDR2 reads FQNEAQ. The CDR3 loop reads CASSLGPRGRSTDTQYF. Written as DNA, the CDR3 is TGTGCCAGCAGCCTAGGACCCAGGGGGCGGAGCACAGATACGCAGTATTTT. Filled out from reference TRBV7-8 and TRBJ2-3, the complete variable domain reads GAGVSQSPRYKVAKRGQDVALRCDPISGHVSLFWYQQALGQGPEFLTYFQNEAQLDKSGLPSDRFFAERPEGSVSTLKIQRTQQEDSAVYLCASSLGPRGRSTDTQYFGPGTRLTVL.

This clonotype was seen a few times. This may come from a read error, since a much larger clone is one base off. V usage is TRBV7-9 and J usage is TRBJ2-7, with D possibly matching TRBD2 (6 bases). Per the germline V gene, CDR1 is SEHNR and CDR2 is FQNEAQ (reference sequence). V was clipped by 7 bases and J by 6 bases, with 13 bases between them. The CDR3 has 12 residues. Written as DNA, the CDR3 is TGTGCCAGCATGGAGGGGTCGGCCGAGCAGTACTTC. Protein sequence: CASMEGSAEQYF.

This clonotype has ten or more counts. V usage is TRBV6-6 and J usage is TRBJ2-7, with D possibly matching TRBD2 (5 bases). The germline V gene has CDR1 MNHNY and CDR2 SVGAGI (reference sequence). V was pared by 2 bases and J by 0 bases, with 17 bases between. This CDR3 contains 17 residues. The chain's CDR3 is CASSYPFRGSFSYEQYF. The CDR3 coding sequence is TGTGCCAGCAGTTACCCTTTCAGAGGGTCGTTCTCCTACGAGCAGTACTTC.

This clonotype was counted at least ten times. The chain carries TRBV12-3 or TRBV12-4 and TRBJ2-5; a possible D gene is TRBD2 (5 bases). The ends were cut back, 0 bases at V and 1 base at J, with 9 bases in the middle. This CDR3 region has 15 residues. In DNA form, the CDR3 reads TGTGCCAGCAGTTTAGCGCTGGGGAGCCAAGAGACCCAGTACTTC. Protein product: CASSLALGSQETQYF.

This clonotype has ten or more counts. This sequence joins TRBV6-5 and TRBJ1-6; the D is unclear. V lost 2 bases and J 7 bases, leaving 9 bases between the germline ends. Germline CDR1 and CDR2: MNHEY and SVGAGI. CDR3 length equals 14 residues. The CDR3 sequence: CASSYLSGNSPLHF. Here the CDR3 DNA reads TGTGCCAGCAGTTACCTCTCGGGGAATTCACCCCTCCACTTT.

The table lists this clonotype with a count of one. The junction departs from the called germline gene at one end, perhaps through a read error. The chain carries TRBV12-3 or TRBV12-4 and TRBJ2-3, with TRBD2 as a possible D gene (6 bases). The CDR3 consists of 15 residues. In DNA, the CDR3 is TGTGCCAGCAGTTTAAAGCGGGTAGGCGCAGATGCGCAGTATTTT. Its protein is CASSLKRVGADAQYF.

This clonotype has a count of ten or more. This chain joins TRBV29-1 and TRBJ1-2, with D unresolved. Germline values: CDR1 SQVTM, CDR2 ANQGSEA. The length of the CDR3 is 13 residues. Trimming removed 5 bases from V and 7 bases from J, with 17 bases in between. The CDR3 bases are TGCAGCGTTTGGGTCGATGAGGTTGCTGGCTACACCTTC. Protein: CSVWVDEVAGYTF.

The table lists this clonotype with many counts. V and J are TRBV6-1 and TRBJ2-3; 8 bases line up with TRBD1. Germline values: CDR1 MNHNS, CDR2 SASEGT. Trimming at V came to 5 bases and at J to 6 bases, leaving 7 bases not matched to a gene. This CDR3 has 14 residues. The DNA for the CDR3 is TGTGCCAGCAGTAGCCAGGGGGCTATGGATACGCAGTATTTT. Translation gives CASSSQGAMDTQYF.

This clonotype showed up many times. V is TRBV6-5 and J is TRBJ2-3; 8 nucleotides match TRBD2. In germline, CDR1 is MNHEY, CDR2 SVGAGI. The CDR3 totals 16 residues. The V segment lost 6 bases and the J segment 2 bases; nucleotides outside the gene matches: 10. CDR3 nucleotides: TGTGCCAGCAGCTTCGGGCCTAGCGGGTACACAGATACGCAGTATTTT. Translation gives CASSFGPSGYTDTQYF.